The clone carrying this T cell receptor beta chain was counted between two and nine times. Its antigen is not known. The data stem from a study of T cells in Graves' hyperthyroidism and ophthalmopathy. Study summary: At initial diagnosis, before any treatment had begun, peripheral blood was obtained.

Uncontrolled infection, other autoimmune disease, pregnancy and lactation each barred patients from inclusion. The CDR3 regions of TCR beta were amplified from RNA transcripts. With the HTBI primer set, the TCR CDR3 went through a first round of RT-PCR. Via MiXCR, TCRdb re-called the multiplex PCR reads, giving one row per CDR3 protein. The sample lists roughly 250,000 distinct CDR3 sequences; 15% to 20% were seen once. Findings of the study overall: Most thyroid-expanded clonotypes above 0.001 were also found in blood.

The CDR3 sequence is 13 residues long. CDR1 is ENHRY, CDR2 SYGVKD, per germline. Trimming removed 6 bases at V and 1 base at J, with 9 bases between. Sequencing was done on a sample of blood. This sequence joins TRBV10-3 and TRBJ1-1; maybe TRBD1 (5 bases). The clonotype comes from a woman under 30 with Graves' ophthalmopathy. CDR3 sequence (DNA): TGTGCCATCAGGGCAGGGCCGAACACTGAAGCTTTCTTT. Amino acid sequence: CAIRAGPNTEAFF.